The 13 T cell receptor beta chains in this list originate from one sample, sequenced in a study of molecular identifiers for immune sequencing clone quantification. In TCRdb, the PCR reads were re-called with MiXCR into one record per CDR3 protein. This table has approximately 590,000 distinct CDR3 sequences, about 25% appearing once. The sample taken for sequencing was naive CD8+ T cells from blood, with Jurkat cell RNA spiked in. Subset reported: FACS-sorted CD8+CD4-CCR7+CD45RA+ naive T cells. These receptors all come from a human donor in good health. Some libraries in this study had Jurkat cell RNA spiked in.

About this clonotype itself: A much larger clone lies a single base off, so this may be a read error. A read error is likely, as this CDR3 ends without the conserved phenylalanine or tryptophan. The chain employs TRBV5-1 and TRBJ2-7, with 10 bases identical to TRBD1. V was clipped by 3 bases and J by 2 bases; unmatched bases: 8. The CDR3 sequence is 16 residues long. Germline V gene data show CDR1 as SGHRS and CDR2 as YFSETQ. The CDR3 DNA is TGCGCCAGCAGCTCCTGGGACAGGGGTCCCACCTACGAGCAGTACTGC. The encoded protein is CASSSWDRGPTYEQYC.

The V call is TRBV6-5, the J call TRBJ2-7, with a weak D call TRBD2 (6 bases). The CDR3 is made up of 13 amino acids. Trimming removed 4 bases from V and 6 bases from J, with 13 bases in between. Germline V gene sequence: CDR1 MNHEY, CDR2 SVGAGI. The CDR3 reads CASSCSGDGEQYF. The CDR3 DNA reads TGTGCCAGCAGTTGCTCGGGGGATGGCGAGCAGTACTTC.

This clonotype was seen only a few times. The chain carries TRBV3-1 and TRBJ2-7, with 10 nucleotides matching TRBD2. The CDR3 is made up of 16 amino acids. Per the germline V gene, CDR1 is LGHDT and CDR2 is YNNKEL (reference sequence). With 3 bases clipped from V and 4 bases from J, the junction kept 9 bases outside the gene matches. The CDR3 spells CASSQSPASGGYEQYF. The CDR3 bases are TGTGCCAGCAGCCAGTCCCCGGCTAGCGGGGGTTACGAGCAGTACTTC.

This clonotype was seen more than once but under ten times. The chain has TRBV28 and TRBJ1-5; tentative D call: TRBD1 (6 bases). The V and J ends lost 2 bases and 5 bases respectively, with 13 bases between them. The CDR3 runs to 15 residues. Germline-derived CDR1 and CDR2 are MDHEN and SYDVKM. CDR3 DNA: TGTGCCAGCAGTTTACGGGGGGCCCTTGATCAGCCCCAGCATTTT. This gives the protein CASSLRGALDQPQHF.

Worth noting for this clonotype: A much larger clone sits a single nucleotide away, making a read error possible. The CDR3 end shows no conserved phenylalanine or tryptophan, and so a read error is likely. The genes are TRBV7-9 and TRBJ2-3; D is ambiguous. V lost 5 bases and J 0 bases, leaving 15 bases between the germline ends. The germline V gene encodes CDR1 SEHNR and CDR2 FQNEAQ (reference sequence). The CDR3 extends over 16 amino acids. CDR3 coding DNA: TGTGCCAGCAGCCTCGTTGGGTTGGTAAGCACAGATACGCAGTATCTT. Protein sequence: CASSLVGLVSTDTQYL.

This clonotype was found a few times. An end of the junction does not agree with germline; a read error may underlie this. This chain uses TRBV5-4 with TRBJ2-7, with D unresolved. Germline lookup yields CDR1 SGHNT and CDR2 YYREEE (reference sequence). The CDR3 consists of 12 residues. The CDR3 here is CASTLFGYEQYF. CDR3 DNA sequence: TGTGCCAGCACCTTGTTTGGCTACGAGCAGTACTTC.

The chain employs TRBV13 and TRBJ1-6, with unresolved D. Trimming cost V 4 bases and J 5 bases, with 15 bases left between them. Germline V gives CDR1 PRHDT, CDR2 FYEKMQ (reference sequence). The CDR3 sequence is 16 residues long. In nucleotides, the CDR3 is TGTGCCAGCAGCTCATCGGATGGGCTGAATAATTCACCCCTCCACTTT. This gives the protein CASSSSDGLNNSPLHF. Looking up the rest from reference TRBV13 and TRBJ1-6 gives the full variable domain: AAGVIQSPRHLIKEKRETATLKCYPIPRHDTVYWYQQGPGQDPQFLISFYEKMQSDKGSIPDRFSAQQFSDYHSELNMSSLELGDSALYFCASSSSDGLNNSPLHFGNGTRLTVT.

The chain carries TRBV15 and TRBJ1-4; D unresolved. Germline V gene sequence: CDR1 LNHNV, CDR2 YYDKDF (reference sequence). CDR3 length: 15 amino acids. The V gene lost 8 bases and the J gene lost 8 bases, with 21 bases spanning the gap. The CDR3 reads CATGRYGSPGEKLFF. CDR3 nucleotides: TGTGCCACCGGCCGTTACGGTTCCCCGGGGGAAAAACTGTTTTTT. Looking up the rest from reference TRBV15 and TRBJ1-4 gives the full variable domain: DAMVIQNPRYQVTQFGKPVTLSCSQTLNHNVMYWYQQKSSQAPKLLFHYYDKDFNNEADTPDNFQSRRPNTSFCFLDIRSPGLGDTAMYLCATGRYGSPGEKLFFGSGTQLSVL.

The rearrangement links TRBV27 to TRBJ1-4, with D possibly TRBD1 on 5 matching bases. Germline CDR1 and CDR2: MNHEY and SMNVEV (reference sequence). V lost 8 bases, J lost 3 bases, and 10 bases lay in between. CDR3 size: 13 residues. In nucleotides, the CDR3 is TGTGCCAGCGGGAGAGGGGCTAATGAAAAACTGTTTTTT. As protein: CASGRGANEKLFF.

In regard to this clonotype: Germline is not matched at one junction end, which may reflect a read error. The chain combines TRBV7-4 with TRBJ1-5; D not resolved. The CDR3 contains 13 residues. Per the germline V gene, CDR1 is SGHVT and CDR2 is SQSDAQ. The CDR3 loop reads CASSLAPNQPPHF. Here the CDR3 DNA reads TGTGCCAGCAGCTTAGCCCCAAATCAGCCCCCGCATTTT.

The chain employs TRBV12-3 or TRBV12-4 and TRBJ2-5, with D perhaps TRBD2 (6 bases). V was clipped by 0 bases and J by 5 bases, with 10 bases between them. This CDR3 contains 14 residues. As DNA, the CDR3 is TGTGCCAGCAGTTTAGCGCGCGGAGGGGAGACCCAGTACTTC. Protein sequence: CASSLARGGETQYF.

The CDR3 DNA reads TGTGCCAGTAGTATTGGCTTCCCCGCACCAGAAGCTTTCTTT. It specifies CASSIGFPAPEAFF. This chain links TRBV19 with TRBJ1-1; D uncertain. CDR1 LNHDA and CDR2 SQIVND come from the germline V gene (reference sequence). V was cut by 3 bases and J by 8 bases, with 16 bases left in between. This CDR3 is built from 14 residues.

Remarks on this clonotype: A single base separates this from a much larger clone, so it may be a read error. DNA for the CDR3: TGTGCCAGCAGCCCGAAGTCGGGGATGTATTCTTTCGCAACTAATGAAAGACTGTTTTTT. Translating gives CASSPKSGMYSFATNERLFF. J is TRBJ1-4 and V is TRBV5-3; the D is unclear. TRBV5-3 is an ORF for which the function is uncertain. CDR3 size: 20 residues.